This T cell receptor (beta chain) was found in a study of molecular identifiers for immune sequencing clone quantification. In this sample, this clonotype turned up once. Its antigen remains unknown. Since a much larger clone is just one base distant, this may be a read error. The CDR3 loop spans 15 amino acids. From germline, CDR1 is MDHEN and CDR2 SYDVKM. The V and J ends lost 8 bases and 3 bases, in that order; junction bases with no gene match: 11. TCRdb used MiXCR to reprocess the PCR reads, holding one entry per CDR3 protein. The sample consists of around 300,000 distinct CDR3 sequences, over 20% of them appearing once. Notes on the study in general: Among 930,000 or so naive cells, as was reported, spiked Jurkat TCR RNA from one cell was detectable.

The sequence was collected from a human donor in good health. Some libraries in this study had Jurkat cell RNA spiked in. The sequenced sample was naive CD8+ T cells from blood, with Jurkat cell RNA spiked in. Subset defined: FACS-sorted CD8+CD4-CCR7+CD45RA+ naive T cells. The chain couples TRBV28 to TRBJ2-3, with 7 bases identical to TRBD1. Here the CDR3 reads CASCLGQATTDTQYF. In nucleotides, the CDR3 is TGTGCCAGCTGTCTCGGACAGGCGACTACAGATACGCAGTATTTT.